The T cell receptor (delta chain) described here comes from a study of Vδ1+ human thymocytes. Study results and limitations: Thymic TRG and TRD repertoires appeared highly polyclonal. Unexpected Vdelta2 sequences could cause misinterpretation of bulk repertoire data.

The length of the CDR3 is 16 residues. Germline V CDR1 and CDR2: TSWWSYY, QGS. Trimming shortened V by 1 base and J by 2 bases, and 14 bases separated the two germline ends. This clone has just a few counts. What it binds is unknown. RNA was extracted from the cells and then reverse transcribed. Pooled V-gene forward primers with one constant-region reverse primer generated the CDR3 amplicons by multiplex PCR. TCRdb re-analyzed the multiplex PCR reads via CATT. The data show about 53,000 delta-chain clones, about 16% seen once. The gene calls are TRDV1 and TRDJ1; D unresolved. Sequencing was done on a sample of Vdelta1+ gamma-delta thymocytes from the thymus. Subset given: FACS-sorted CD3+ TCRalphabeta- TCRVdelta1+ TCRVdelta2- thymocytes. The clonotype originates from a girl less than two years old who had congenital heart surgery. This CDR3 is CALGERPSGTTDKLIF. The CDR3 DNA is TGTGCTCTTGGGGAACGGCCCTCGGGAACAACCGATAAACTCATCTTT.